This T cell receptor (beta chain) was sequenced during a study of blood T cell repertoires in COVID-19. Study context: The samples span acute and convalescent COVID-19 from the United States, Italy and Spain.

The authors' processing: Amplification from reference gene primers served as the basis for estimated nucleated cell counts. The method was immunoSEQ multiplex PCR; TCRdb's version includes in-frame clones alone and lacks a portion of them. That table supplies the V and J calls and clone size; D and trimming were determined from the DNA. The table includes fewer than 400,000 clones, approximately 87% detected once. This CDR3 is built from 14 residues. J lost 1 base, V lost 5 bases, and 0 bases had no gene match. The germline CDR1 and CDR2 sequences are SGHTS and YDEGEE. Notes on this clone: This specimen includes other DNA sequences encoding the same CDR3.

This chain uses TRBV5-8 with TRBJ2-3; 11 bases match TRBD2. The sample taken for sequencing was PBMCs or T cells enriched from blood (not recorded which). This receptor was obtained from a woman aged 50 to 65 who had recovered from COVID-19. The CDR3 DNA is TGTGCCAGCAGACTAGCGGGGGGCACAGATACGCAGTATTTT. It specifies CASRLAGGTDTQYF.